This entry features one TCR beta chain sequence. No cognate antigen has been identified for it. There are no base qualities to consult, and no much larger clone falls within one base. To prepare the library, the immunoSEQ multiplex PCR assay was applied. The source study handled its data this way. A statistical classification framework was built for diagnosing cytomegalovirus status from the catalog of TCR beta chain sequences. Drawn from immuneACCESS, this table holds only the in-frame rearrangements with V and J called that TCRdb kept. Clones are partly lost; checked studies trace under half to an unresolved V gene and leave the rest unexplained. That table furnishes V, J and clone size, whereas the DNA furnished D and trimming. The sample table records some 79,000 clones; just under 95% of these occur just once. Of the sample, roughly 3.2% falls within the top ten clones. From the germline V gene, CDR1 is SNHLY and CDR2 is FYNNEI. After removal of 3 bases from V and 1 base from J, the junction retains 2 bases not matched to a gene. CDR3 length: 15 amino acids, cysteine to phenylalanine. Only CDR3 DNA remains: 45 bases, in frame from the first base.

Separate from the roughly 650-subject first cohort, the validation cohort of roughly 110 subjects was the group to which the donors belonged. The entry originates in a study of cytomegalovirus exposure and HLA in healthy donors (dated by TCRdb to about 2017). Concerning the study at large: According to a later analysis, the roughly 130 validation repertoires were produced on the same platform as the 666 repertoires of the first cohort. The study was designed to test whether signatures of past pathogen exposure could be identified by cataloging public T cell receptors. In addition to the first cohort of 650 to 750 subjects, a separate validation cohort of 120 different subjects was used. High-throughput TCR immunosequencing, statistical association of individual TCRs with disease status, and machine learning were combined to predict cytomegalovirus infection status. What the authors observed across the whole study: Cytomegalovirus status was reported to be diagnosed by the classifier with high specificity and sensitivity in both the original and validation cohorts. A later analysis found that TCRs clustered in the first cohort also tended to co-occur in the approximately 120 validation repertoires, with more than 90% of cluster scores above 0. In the study, around 150 TCR beta chains were listed as associated with cytomegalovirus. Most TCR sequences were observed very rarely across donors, whereas some public TCRs were present in many individuals. A few of the identified cytomegalovirus-associated TCR beta chains were confirmed in vitro to be specific for cytomegalovirus antigens. The authors suggested that the approach could potentially be generalized to other disease states and immunological phenotypes. The validation cohort had no HLA typing available for a later analysis, so co-occurrence within that cohort was assessed over all 120 or so repertoires.

The sample consisted of PBMCs. The chain uses TRBV2 and TRBJ2-1, with 8 junctional bases fitting TRBD2. The clonotype comes from a woman between 18 and 29 years old in good health and CMV-seropositive. The DNA sequence is TGTGCCAGCAGTGAGGGCGGGGGGTCCTACAATGAGCAGTTCTTC. The resulting protein is CASSEGGGSYNEQFF.